This is a list of T cell receptor beta chains from one sample in a study of blood T cell repertoires in COVID-19. Here immunoSEQ multiplex PCR was the method, and the copy in TCRdb shows in-frame clones only, minus some. Of about 250,000 clones detected, approximately 89% appear once; the ten largest clones hold roughly 6%. The sequenced sample consisted of peripheral blood. The receptors shown here come from a woman in her 30s with COVID-19, enrolled during active disease. CDR3s include the opening cysteine and the closing phenylalanine or tryptophan. The D gene is left open where the match is weak. Clone size is given for some rows only: seen once, a few or many times, or a class if the clone is expanded.

-	TRBJ2-1	-	TRBV9	TGTGCCAGCACTCGGGACAATGAGCAGTTCTTC	CASTRDNEQFF
-	TRBJ1-4	-	TRBV7-9	TGTGCCAGCAGCCCTATAAATTCCGTAACTAATGAAAAACTGTTTTTT	CASSPINSVTNEKLFF
-	TRBJ2-5	TRBD2	TRBV7-2	TGTGCCAGCAGCTCCCTAGCGGGCGCCGGGGAGACCCAGTACTTC	CASSSLAGAGETQYF
-	TRBJ1-2	-	TRBV5-1	TGCGCCAGCAGCTTGGCAGGCAGGGCCTATGGCTACACCTTC	CASSLAGRAYGYTF
-	TRBJ1-1	-	TRBV5-6	TGTGCCAGCAGCTTGGACAAGAACACTGAAGCTTTCTTT	CASSLDKNTEAFF
once	TRBJ2-7	-	TRBV10-3	TGTGCCATCAGTGAGTCGACGGGAGCCTACGAGCAGTACTTC	CAISESTGAYEQYF
-	TRBJ2-6	-	TRBV7-9	TGTGCCAGCAGCTTATCCACTTCCTCTGGGGCCAACGTCCTGACTTTC	CASSLSTSSGANVLTF
-	TRBJ2-1	TRBD1	TRBV12-3/TRBV12-4	TGTGCCAGCAGTGGGGACAGTCCCAATGAGCAGTTCTTC	CASSGDSPNEQFF
-	TRBJ2-5	TRBD2	TRBV4-2	TGTGCCAGCAGCCGTGGGACTAGCGGCCAAGAGACCCAGTACTTC	CASSRGTSGQETQYF
-	TRBJ2-5	TRBD1	TRBV7-2	TGTGCCAGCAGCGCAGAACAGGGGCAAGTACAGACCCAGTACTTC	CASSAEQGQVQTQYF
-	TRBJ1-1	-	TRBV27	TGTGCCAGCAGTTTTAGTCCGAACACTGAAGCTTTCTTT	CASSFSPNTEAFF
-	TRBJ2-5	TRBD2	TRBV2	TGTGCCAGCAGTTGGCGGGAGATTATGGGAGAGACCCAGTACTTC	CASSWREIMGETQYF
few	TRBJ2-3	-	TRBV11-2	TGTGCCAGCAGCCCCTACCATGGGAGTAGCACAGATACGCAGTATTTT	CASSPYHGSSTDTQYF
-	TRBJ1-1	-	TRBV6-6	TGTGCCAGCAGTTACACCAGGACACCAATGAACACTGAAGCTTTCTTT	CASSYTRTPMNTEAFF
-	TRBJ1-6	-	TRBV6-1	TGTGCCAGCAGTGAAGGAATCTACAATTCACCCCTCCACTTT	CASSEGIYNSPLHF
-	TRBJ1-2	TRBD1	TRBV18	TGTGCCAGCTCACAATCCGGGACAGGGGTCTATGGCTACACCTTC	CASSQSGTGVYGYTF
few	TRBJ1-2	TRBD1	TRBV5-1	TGCGCCAGCAGCCACGGACAGGGGCGGGGGAACTATGGCTACACCTTC	CASSHGQGRGNYGYTF
-	TRBJ2-7	TRBD1	TRBV5-1	TGCGCCAGCAGCTTGCGGGACAGGGGTTTTCACGAGCAGTACTTC	CASSLRDRGFHEQYF
-	TRBJ1-2	-	TRBV7-9	TGTGCCAGCACCCGGACAGCTAAAATCTATGGCTACACCTTC	CASTRTAKIYGYTF
-	TRBJ2-2	-	TRBV18	TGTGCCAGCTCCCGGTTTGACGTGGGCAGCACCGGGGAGCTGTTTTTT	CASSRFDVGSTGELFF
-	TRBJ2-1	TRBD2	TRBV5-4	TGTGCCAGCAGCCCCCAGGGTAGCGGGGGACTTGGGCAGTTCTTC	CASSPQGSGGLGQFF
-	TRBJ2-7	-	TRBV3-1/TRBV3-2	TGTGCCAGCAGCCAACGTCCAGGGGCCTTCCCCTACGAGCAGTACTTC	CASSQRPGAFPYEQYF
-	TRBJ1-1	-	TRBV7-2	TGTGCCAGCAGCTTATTCGAGTACACTGAAGCTTTCTTT	CASSLFEYTEAFF
-	TRBJ1-1	-	TRBV10-3	TGTGCCATCAGGGTACAGCTGAACACTGAAGCTTTCTTT	CAIRVQLNTEAFF
-	TRBJ1-5	-	TRBV18	TGTGCCAGCTCACCACTGGGGGCAGGAGGTCAGCCCCAGCATTTT	CASSPLGAGGQPQHF
-	TRBJ2-7	-	TRBV4-3	TGCGCCAGCAGCCAAGATTTTAGCAGGGACGAGCAGTACTTC	CASSQDFSRDEQYF
-	TRBJ2-1	TRBD2	TRBV15	TGTGCCACCAGCAGACCGACAGTATCCAAACTAGCGGGATTTTACAATGAGCAGTTCTTC	CATSRPTVSKLAGFYNEQFF
-	TRBJ1-6	-	TRBV28	TGTGCCAGCAGTCCGGGGGGGAGGGACCTTGCACCCCTCCACTTT	CASSPGGRDLAPLHF
once	TRBJ2-6	TRBD2	TRBV14	TGTGCCAGCAGCCAAGATGCGGGAGCTGGGGCCAACGTCCTGACTTTC	CASSQDAGAGANVLTF
-	TRBJ2-5	TRBD1	TRBV7-6	TGTGCCAGCAGCCATAGAGGACAGGGAAGGTGGGAGACCCAGTACTTC	CASSHRGQGRWETQYF
few	TRBJ2-2	TRBD1	TRBV5-1	TGCTCTTCGAGGGGGACAGGGGAAACCGGGGAGCTGTTTTTT	CSSRGTGETGELFF
few	TRBJ2-7	TRBD1	TRBV5-1	TGCGCCAGCACCCTTTCGACAGGGGGAGCCTACGAGCAGTACTTC	CASTLSTGGAYEQYF
-	TRBJ2-6	-	TRBV7-2	TGTGCCAGCAGCTTAGTCTCCGGTTCTGGGGCCAACGTCCTGACTTTC	CASSLVSGSGANVLTF
-	TRBJ1-6	-	TRBV5-8	TGTGCCAGCCGCGGGTTTGGGAATTCACCCCTCCACTTT	CASRGFGNSPLHF
-	TRBJ1-1	TRBD1	TRBV7-9	TGTGCCAGCAGCTTAGTAGGACAGGGGTTAAACACTGAAGCTTTCTTT	CASSLVGQGLNTEAFF
-	TRBJ2-7	-	TRBV11-2	TGTGCCAGCAGCCTCCGGACTGTTCCGTACGAGCAGTACTTC	CASSLRTVPYEQYF
-	TRBJ2-1	-	TRBV2	TGTGCCAGCAGACCCACTTACAATGAGCAGTTCTTC	CASRPTYNEQFF
-	TRBJ2-5	TRBD2	TRBV5-4	TGTGCCAGCAGCTTGACTAGCGGAGGGGAGACCCAGTACTTC	CASSLTSGGETQYF
-	TRBJ2-7	-	TRBV27	TGTGCCAGCAGTCCGCACCGGACAGTTCTTGTTTACGAGCAGTACTTC	CASSPHRTVLVYEQYF
-	TRBJ1-1	-	TRBV5-6	TGTGCCAGCAGCTTAGCCGACACTGAAGCTTTCTTT	CASSLADTEAFF
-	TRBJ1-6	-	TRBV11-3	TGTGCCAGCAGCGGCGGAATGTTTTCACCCCTCCACTTT	CASSGGMFSPLHF
-	TRBJ1-6	TRBD1	TRBV5-1	TGCGCCAGCAGCTTGGAGGTCACAGGGGCTGGTTCACCCCTCCACTTT	CASSLEVTGAGSPLHF
few	TRBJ1-1	-	TRBV9	TGTGCCAGCAGCGTTTCCGGGGGGAACACTGAAGCTTTCTTT	CASSVSGGNTEAFF
-	TRBJ1-1	TRBD1	TRBV6-5	TGTGCCAGCAGACCTCAGGGGGCGGTTACTGAAGCTTTCTTT	CASRPQGAVTEAFF